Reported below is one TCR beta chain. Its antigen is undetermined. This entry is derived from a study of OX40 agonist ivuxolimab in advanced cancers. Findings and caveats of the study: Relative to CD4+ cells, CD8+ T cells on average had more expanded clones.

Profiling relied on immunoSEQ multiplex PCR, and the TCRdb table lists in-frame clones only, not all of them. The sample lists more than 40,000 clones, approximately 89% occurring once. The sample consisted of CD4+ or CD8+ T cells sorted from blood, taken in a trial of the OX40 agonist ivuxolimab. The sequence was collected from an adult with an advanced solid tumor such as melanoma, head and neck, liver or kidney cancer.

The CDR3 DNA is TGTGCCAGCAGAGGTCCCGGGGACTACGAGCAGTACTTC. This encodes CASRGPGDYEQYF. The chain carries TRBV5-6 and TRBJ2-7; tentatively, D is TRBD2 (5 bases). Germline CDR1 SGHDT, CDR2 YYEEEE. V was trimmed by 5 bases and J by 3 bases, leaving 12 bases between them. The CDR3 length is 13 residues.